These 22 T cell receptor beta chains were all obtained from the same sample, sequenced in a study of beta chain features in type 1 diabetes. Study-level results: The study found moderately but significantly shorter TCRB CDR3s in all four CD4+ subsets of Type 1 diabetes patients.

Expressed TCRB transcripts were sequenced, since all the RNA that had been isolated was reverse transcribed. The assay was immunoSEQ multiplex PCR, and TCRdb's table has in-frame clones only and misses some. The sample records under 300,000 clones, about 15% being singletons. Antigens of these TCRs are unknown. Source material: naive CD4+ T cells from blood. These receptors came from a man aged 25-45 years with type 1 diabetes.

The J gene is TRBJ2-7, the V gene TRBV28; 9 nucleotides align to TRBD1. Trimming at V came to 6 bases and at J to 0 bases, leaving 3 bases not matched to a gene. The CDR3 is 14 amino acids. Germline CDR1 is MDHEN and CDR2 is SYDVKM. CDR3 coding DNA: TGTGCCAGCAGGCCGACAGGGGGCTCCTACGAGCAGTACTTC. This sequence encodes CASRPTGGSYEQYF.

This chain joins TRBV18 and TRBJ2-1; 7 nucleotides align to TRBD2. V lost 6 bases and J lost 7; bases outside the gene matches: 6. The CDR3 has 13 amino acids. Germline V gives CDR1 KGHSH, CDR2 LQKENI. CDR3 sequence: CASSRDGGNEQFF. CDR3 bases: TGTGCCAGCTCCAGGGACGGGGGGAATGAGCAGTTCTTC.

CDR3 loop: CASSRRGSTDTQYF. In DNA, the CDR3 is TGTGCCAGCAGCCGCAGGGGTAGCACAGATACGCAGTATTTT. This rearrangement joins TRBV7-6 to TRBJ2-3; D perhaps matches TRBD1 (6 bases). This CDR3 has 14 residues. CDR1 is SGHVS and CDR2 is FNYEAQ in the germline V gene. Trimming shortened V by 5 bases and J by 0 bases, and 9 bases separated the two germline ends.

This chain joins TRBV6-5 and TRBJ1-1; 8 bases align to TRBD1. The germline V gene has CDR1 MNHEY and CDR2 SVGAGI. The CDR3 has 13 residues. V lost 10 bases and J lost 1; bases outside the gene matches: 5. CDR3 coding DNA: TGTGCCACGCAGGGGGCAGGGAACACTGAAGCTTTCTTT. Residues: CATQGAGNTEAFF.

The genes are TRBV7-2 and TRBJ2-7; TRBD2 agrees at 11 bases. Germline trimming cut 6 bases from V and 2 bases from J; bases unmatched to any gene: 9. CDR1 is SGHTA and CDR2 is FQGNSA in the germline V gene. This CDR3 has 16 amino acids. CDR3 sequence (DNA): TGTGCCAGCAGTCAAACTAGCGGGAGTGCGACCTACGAGCAGTACTTC. It translates to CASSQTSGSATYEQYF.

This clone has just a few counts. This chain uses TRBV4-1 with TRBJ2-2; 9 nucleotides line up with TRBD2. Germline CDR1 and CDR2: MGHRA and YSYEKL. V was clipped by 3 bases and J by 1 base; unmatched bases: 3. There are 16 residues in the CDR3. In DNA, the CDR3 is TGCGCCAGCAGCCAGAAGCGGGGGGAGAACACCGGGGAGCTGTTTTTT. This encodes CASSQKRGENTGELFF.

This chain links TRBV5-4 with TRBJ1-3, with D unresolved. CDR1 SGHNT and CDR2 YYREEE come from the germline V gene (reference sequence). Between the trimmed V and J ends, which lost 4 bases and 4 bases, there was a span of 12 bases. This CDR3 has 14 residues. The CDR3 here is CASSGNPSGNTIYF. Here the CDR3 DNA reads TGTGCCAGCAGCGGCAACCCTTCGGGAAACACCATATATTTT. Full variable domain (missing parts from reference TRBV5-4 and TRBJ1-3): ETGVTQSPTHLIKTRGQQVTLRCSSQSGHNTVSWYQQALGQGPQFIFQYYREEENGRGNFPPRFSGLQFPNYSSELNVNALELDDSALYLCASSGNPSGNTIYFGEGSWLTVV.

V gene TRBV30 combines with J gene TRBJ2-5; 9 bases are a match to TRBD2. In germline, CDR1 is GTSNPN, CDR2 SVGIG (reference sequence). V was clipped by 5 bases and J by 2 bases; unmatched bases: 18. This CDR3 has 18 amino acids. The CDR3 reads CAWDPGSVRRGGQETQYF. In DNA, the CDR3 is TGTGCCTGGGACCCGGGGAGTGTTCGGCGGGGGGGGCAAGAGACCCAGTACTTC.

The V gene is TRBV29-1, the J gene TRBJ1-1, with a possible D match to TRBD1 (5 bases). The CDR3 runs to 10 residues. The germline CDR1 and CDR2 sequences are SQVTM and ANQGSEA. The germline V and J ends were trimmed by 6 bases and 11 bases, with 13 bases remaining between them. CDR3 in amino acids: CSVIQVRAFF. The CDR3 nucleotides are TGCAGCGTAATACAGGTCCGCGCTTTCTTT. The whole variable domain, filled in from reference TRBV29-1 and TRBJ1-1, reads SAVISQKPSRDICQRGTSLTIQCQVDSQVTMMFWYRQQPGQSLTLIATANQGSEATYESGFVIDKFPISRPNLTFSTLTVSNMSPEDSSIYLCSVIQVRAFFGQGTRLTVV.

This clone has a handful of counts. This chain uses TRBV30 with TRBJ1-1, with TRBD1 matching 10 bases. Unmatched junction bases numbered 11, after V lost 2 bases and J lost 5 bases. The germline CDR1 and CDR2 sequences are GTSNPN and SVGIG (reference sequence). CDR3 size: 16 residues. The CDR3 DNA follows: TGTGCCTGGAGTCCCCGAGCCGGGACAGGGGTAACTGAAGCTTTCTTT. Translating it yields CAWSPRAGTGVTEAFF.

This clone was seen a handful of times. The V gene is TRBV7-8, the J gene TRBJ2-2, with 9 bases that match TRBD1. CDR3 length: 14 residues. After removal of 5 bases from V and 5 bases from J, the junction contained 3 bases not matched to a gene. Germline values: CDR1 SGHVS, CDR2 FQNEAQ. In DNA form, the CDR3 reads TGTGCCAGCAGCGGGGGGACAGGGACCGGGGAGCTGTTTTTT. Its protein is CASSGGTGTGELFF.

This clone was detected a few times. V usage is TRBV5-1 and J usage is TRBJ2-5; D uncertain. Germline CDR1 and CDR2: SGHRS and YFSETQ. V dropped 0 bases and J dropped 0 bases, with 6 bases sitting between them. The CDR3 loop spans 14 amino acids. The CDR3 nucleotides are TGCGCCAGCAGCTTGGAAGCTTACCAAGAGACCCAGTACTTC. It codes for CASSLEAYQETQYF.

This clone has just a few counts. The genes are TRBV19 and TRBJ1-5; 7 bases line up with TRBD1. The germline V gene encodes CDR1 LNHDA and CDR2 SQIVND (reference sequence). This CDR3 region has 15 residues. Trimming cost V 3 bases and J 5 bases; bases outside gene matches: 7. CDR3: CASSIPGTAYQPQHF. DNA of the CDR3: TGTGCCAGTAGTATCCCCGGGACAGCTTATCAGCCCCAGCATTTT.

This clone was found a few times. This chain connects TRBV6-5 to TRBJ2-1; 12 positions match TRBD2. After removal of 8 bases from V and 9 bases from J, the junction contained 11 bases not matched to a gene. The V gene's germline CDR1 is MNHEY and CDR2 SVGAGI. The CDR3 extends over 15 amino acids. The DNA of the CDR3 is TGTGCCAGCGGTAGACTAGCGGGAGATAGGGGTGAGCAGTTCTTC. Residues: CASGRLAGDRGEQFF.

This clone was seen a few times. This chain connects TRBV7-9 to TRBJ1-2; possibly TRBD1 for D (5 bases). V dropped 0 bases and J dropped 6 bases, with 14 bases sitting between them. There are 15 residues in the CDR3. CDR1 is SEHNR, CDR2 FQNEAQ, per germline (reference sequence). CDR3 nucleotides: TGTGCCAGCAGCTTAGCGCGGTTGACAGCAGATGGCTACACCTTC. It is translated as CASSLARLTADGYTF.

Only a few counts were recorded for this clone. The chain combines TRBV27 with TRBJ1-2, with unresolved D. The CDR3 spans 15 residues. The V gene lost 2 bases and the J gene lost 3 bases, with 13 bases spanning the gap. Germline V gives CDR1 MNHEY, CDR2 SMNVEV (reference sequence). CDR3 nucleotides: TGTGCCAGCAGTTTACGAGGGTTTCGGGACTATGGCTACACCTTC. Encoded protein: CASSLRGFRDYGYTF.

The sample holds a few counts of this clone. The genes are TRBV29-1 and TRBJ1-1; D may be TRBD1 (6 bases). Germline V gene data show CDR1 as SQVTM and CDR2 as ANQGSEA. This CDR3 has 16 amino acids. The germline V and J ends were trimmed by 4 bases and 1 base, with 19 bases remaining between them. Written as DNA, the CDR3 is TGCAGCGTTGTTACGGGGTTTGCGGGGGCGAACACTGAAGCTTTCTTT. Protein: CSVVTGFAGANTEAFF.

The chain joins TRBV5-1 to TRBJ2-4; D may be TRBD1 (5 bases). CDR1 SGHRS and CDR2 YFSETQ come from the germline V gene. The CDR3 has 12 amino acids. Trimming took off 4 bases at V and 8 bases at J, with 10 bases between the two ends. CDR3 coding DNA: TGCGCCAGCAGCCAGGACAACTACATTCAGTACTTC. It codes for CASSQDNYIQYF. Combining the CDR3 with reference TRBV5-1 and TRBJ2-4 gives the whole variable domain KAGVTQTPRYLIKTRGQQVTLSCSPISGHRSVSWYQQTPGQGLQFLFEYFSETQRNKGNFPGRFSGRQFSNSRSEMNVSTLELGDSALYLCASSQDNYIQYFGAGTRLSVL.

This clone has a handful of counts. V gene TRBV27 combines with J gene TRBJ2-1, with 13 bases aligning to TRBD2. The CDR3 runs 21 residues. Per germline, CDR1 MNHEY and CDR2 SMNVEV (reference sequence). Germline trimming cut 5 bases from V and 0 bases from J; bases unmatched to any gene: 16. Written as DNA, the CDR3 is TGTGCCAGCAGTCCATGGGCTACTAGCGGGAGGGCCCTGGCCTCCTACAATGAGCAGTTCTTC. Encoded protein: CASSPWATSGRALASYNEQFF.

This clone was picked up a small number of times. The genes are TRBV4-1 and TRBJ2-7; D possibly corresponds to TRBD1 (5 bases). Trimming removed 1 base from V and 2 bases from J, with 12 bases in between. This CDR3 is 15 amino acids long. CDR1 is MGHRA, CDR2 YSYEKL, per germline. CDR3 coding DNA: TGCGCCAGCAGCCAAGTGGCAGGGAAAGCCTACGAGCAGTACTTC. This sequence encodes CASSQVAGKAYEQYF.

This clone has more than one count but fewer than ten. V gene TRBV5-1 combines with J gene TRBJ2-5, with TRBD1 identical over 9 bases. The germline gives CDR1 SGHRS, CDR2 YFSETQ. The CDR3 has 15 residues. With 4 bases clipped from V and 4 bases from J, the junction kept 8 bases outside the gene matches. The CDR3 sequence is CASSPPGTGTETQYF. DNA for the CDR3: TGCGCCAGCAGCCCCCCAGGGACAGGGACAGAGACCCAGTACTTC. Complete variable domain (other parts from reference TRBV5-1 and TRBJ2-5): KAGVTQTPRYLIKTRGQQVTLSCSPISGHRSVSWYQQTPGQGLQFLFEYFSETQRNKGNFPGRFSGRQFSNSRSEMNVSTLELGDSALYLCASSPPGTGTETQYFGPGTRLLVL.

The genes are TRBV10-3 and TRBJ2-3, with D hard to call. CDR1 and CDR2 from the germline V gene are ENHRY and SYGVKD. The CDR3 is made up of 14 amino acids. Trimming removed 4 bases at V and 4 bases at J, with 12 bases between. CDR3 sequence (DNA): TGTGCCATCAGTGTTGGAGCAAGCGCAGATACGCAGTATTTT. Amino acid sequence: CAISVGASADTQYF.